This T cell receptor beta chain was sequenced in a study of T cell repertoires in cytomegalovirus infection. Study details: It was the public TCR beta signatures that indicated both CMV infection and matching HLA type. Study conclusions and caveats: Totalled public TCR beta family frequency picked out people who carried CMV plus the relevant HLA. Dominating the ex vivo response were HLA-C-restricted CMV-specific TCR beta clonotypes.

This clonotype occurred many times. As yet, its antigen is unknown. The length of the CDR3 is 14 residues. Germline values: CDR1 MDHEN, CDR2 SYDVKM. V lost 2 bases to trimming and J lost 5 bases, with 10 bases between them. TCRdb analysed the reads with MiXCR anew, one entry per CDR3 protein. The sample includes roughly 600,000 distinct CDR3 sequences, about 24% of them seen just once. This receptor was obtained from a human donor in good health (CMV status not recorded). Some clones in this sample may be carry-over from other donors' samples. Sequencing was done on a sample of CD8+ T cells from PBMCs. J is TRBJ2-1 and V is TRBV28, with D unresolved. CDR3 nucleotide sequence: TGTGCCAGCAGTTTACCAATCACGGACAATGAGCAGTTCTTC. This translates into CASSLPITDNEQFF. Together with reference TRBV28 and TRBJ2-1, the CDR3 gives the full variable domain: DVKVTQSSRYLVKRTGEKVFLECVQDMDHENMFWYRQDPGLGLRLIYFSYDVKMKEKGDIPEGYSVSREKKERFSLILESASTNQTSMYLCASSLPITDNEQFFGPGTRLTVL.